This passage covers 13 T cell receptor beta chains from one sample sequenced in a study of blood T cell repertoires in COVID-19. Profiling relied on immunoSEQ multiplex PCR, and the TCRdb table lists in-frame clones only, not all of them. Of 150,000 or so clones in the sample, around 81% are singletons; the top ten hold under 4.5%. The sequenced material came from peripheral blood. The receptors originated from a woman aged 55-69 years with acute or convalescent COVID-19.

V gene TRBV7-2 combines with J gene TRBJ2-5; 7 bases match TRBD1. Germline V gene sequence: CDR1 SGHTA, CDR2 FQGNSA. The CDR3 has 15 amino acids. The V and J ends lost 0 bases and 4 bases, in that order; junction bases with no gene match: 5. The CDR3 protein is CASSLAQTGTETQYF. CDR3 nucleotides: TGTGCCAGCAGCTTAGCTCAGACAGGGACAGAGACCCAGTACTTC.

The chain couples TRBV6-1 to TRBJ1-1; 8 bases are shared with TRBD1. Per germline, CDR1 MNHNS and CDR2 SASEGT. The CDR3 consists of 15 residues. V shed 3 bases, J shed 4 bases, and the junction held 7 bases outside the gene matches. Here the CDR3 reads CASSEAPTGATEAFF. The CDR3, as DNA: TGTGCCAGCAGTGAGGCCCCGACAGGGGCCACTGAAGCTTTCTTT.

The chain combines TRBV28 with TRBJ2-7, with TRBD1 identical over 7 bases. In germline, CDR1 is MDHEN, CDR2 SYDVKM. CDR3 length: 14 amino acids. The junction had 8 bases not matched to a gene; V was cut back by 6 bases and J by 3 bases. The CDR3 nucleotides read TGTGCCAGCAGCCCGGGACAGTTTCTCTACGAGCAGTACTTC. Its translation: CASSPGQFLYEQYF.

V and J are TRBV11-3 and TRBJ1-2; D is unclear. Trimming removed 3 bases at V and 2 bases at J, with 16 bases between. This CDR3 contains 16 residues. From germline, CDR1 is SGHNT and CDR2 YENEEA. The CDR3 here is CASSFFSGSGNYGYTF. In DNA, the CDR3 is TGTGCCAGCAGCTTTTTTTCGGGGAGTGGGAACTATGGCTACACCTTC.

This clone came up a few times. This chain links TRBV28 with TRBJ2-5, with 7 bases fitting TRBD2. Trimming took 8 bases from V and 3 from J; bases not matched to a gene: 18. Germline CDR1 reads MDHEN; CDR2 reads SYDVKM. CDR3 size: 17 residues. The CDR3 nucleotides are TGTGCCAGCCGGACTAGGATCTCGTACGGCGGGGAAGAGACCCAGTACTTC. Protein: CASRTRISYGGEETQYF.

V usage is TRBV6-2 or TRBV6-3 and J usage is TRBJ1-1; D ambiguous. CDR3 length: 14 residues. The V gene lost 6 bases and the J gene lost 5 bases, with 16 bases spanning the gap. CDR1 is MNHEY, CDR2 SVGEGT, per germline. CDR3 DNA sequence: TGTGCCAGCAGCCCCGTTAGGGCGGGGACTGAAGCTTTCTTT. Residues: CASSPVRAGTEAFF.

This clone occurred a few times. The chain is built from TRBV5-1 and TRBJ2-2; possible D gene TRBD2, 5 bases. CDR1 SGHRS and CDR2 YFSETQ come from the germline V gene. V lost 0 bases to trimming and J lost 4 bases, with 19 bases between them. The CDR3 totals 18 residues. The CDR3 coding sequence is TGCGCCAGCAGCTTGGAACCGGGGAAAGCCCTTGCCACCGGGGAGCTGTTTTTT. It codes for CASSLEPGKALATGELFF.

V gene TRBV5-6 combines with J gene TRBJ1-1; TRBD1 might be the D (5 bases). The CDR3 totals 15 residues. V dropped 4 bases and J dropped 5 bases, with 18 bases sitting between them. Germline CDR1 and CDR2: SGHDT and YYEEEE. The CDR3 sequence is CASSPVAGGRTEAFF. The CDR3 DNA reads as TGTGCCAGCAGCCCGGTGGCGGGGGGGAGAACTGAAGCTTTCTTT.

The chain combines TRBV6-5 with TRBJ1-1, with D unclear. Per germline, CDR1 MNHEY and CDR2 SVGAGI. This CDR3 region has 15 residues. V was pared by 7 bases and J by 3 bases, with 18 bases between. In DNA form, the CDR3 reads TGTGCCAGCAATTGGCGGACCGCCGGGGACACTGAAGCTTTCTTT. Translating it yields CASNWRTAGDTEAFF.

CDR3 in DNA: TGTGCTAGTGCTAAAACAGGGAACCCATACAATGAGCAGTTCTTC. This translates into CASAKTGNPYNEQFF. The chain employs TRBV12-5 and TRBJ2-1; maybe TRBD1 (6 bases). The germline V and J ends were trimmed by 7 bases and 4 bases, with 17 bases remaining between them. Germline V CDR1 and CDR2: LGHNT, FRNRAP. The CDR3 covers 15 residues.

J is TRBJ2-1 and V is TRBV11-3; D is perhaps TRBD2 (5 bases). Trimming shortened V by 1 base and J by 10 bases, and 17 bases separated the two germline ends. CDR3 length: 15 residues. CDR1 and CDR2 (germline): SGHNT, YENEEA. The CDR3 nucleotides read TGTGCCAGCAGCTTAGGAGGGATTCAGCGGCCAGAGCAGTTCTTC. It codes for CASSLGGIQRPEQFF.

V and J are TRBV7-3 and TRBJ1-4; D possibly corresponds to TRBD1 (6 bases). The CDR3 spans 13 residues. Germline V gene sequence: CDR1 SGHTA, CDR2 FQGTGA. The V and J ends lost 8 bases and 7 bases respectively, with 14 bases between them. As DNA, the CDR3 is TGTGCCAGCTCCGCAGGGGTTGGTGAAAAACTGTTTTTT. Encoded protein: CASSAGVGEKLFF.

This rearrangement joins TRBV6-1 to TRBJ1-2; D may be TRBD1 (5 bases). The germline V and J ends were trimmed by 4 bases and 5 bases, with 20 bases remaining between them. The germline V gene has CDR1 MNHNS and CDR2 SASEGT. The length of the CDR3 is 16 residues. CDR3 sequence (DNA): TGTGCCAGCAGTGTCGAAACGGGGGAGGGGCCTTATGGCTACACCTTC. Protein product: CASSVETGEGPYGYTF.